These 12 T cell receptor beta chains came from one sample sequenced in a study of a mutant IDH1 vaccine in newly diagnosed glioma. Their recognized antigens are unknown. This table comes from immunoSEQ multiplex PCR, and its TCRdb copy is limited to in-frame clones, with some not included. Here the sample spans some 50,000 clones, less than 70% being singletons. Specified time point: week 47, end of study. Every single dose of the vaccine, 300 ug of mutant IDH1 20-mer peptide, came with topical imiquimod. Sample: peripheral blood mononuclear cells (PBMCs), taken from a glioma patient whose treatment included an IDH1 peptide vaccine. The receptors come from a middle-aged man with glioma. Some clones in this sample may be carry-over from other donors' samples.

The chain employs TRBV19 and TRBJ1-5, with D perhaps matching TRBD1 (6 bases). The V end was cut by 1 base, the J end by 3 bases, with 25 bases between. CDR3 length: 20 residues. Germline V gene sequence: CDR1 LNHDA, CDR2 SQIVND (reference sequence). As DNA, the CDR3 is TGTGCCAGTAGTATAGCCCGGGGGGCGGGCACAAATGGGCTCAATCAGCCCCAGCATTTT. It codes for CASSIARGAGTNGLNQPQHF.

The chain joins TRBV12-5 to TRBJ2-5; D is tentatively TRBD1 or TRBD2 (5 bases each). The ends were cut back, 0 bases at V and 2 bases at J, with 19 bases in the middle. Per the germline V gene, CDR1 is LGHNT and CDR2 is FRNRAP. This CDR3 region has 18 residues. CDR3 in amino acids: CASGLVLAIGAAQETQYF. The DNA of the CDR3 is TGTGCTAGTGGTTTGGTACTCGCTATCGGGGCAGCACAAGAGACCCAGTACTTC.

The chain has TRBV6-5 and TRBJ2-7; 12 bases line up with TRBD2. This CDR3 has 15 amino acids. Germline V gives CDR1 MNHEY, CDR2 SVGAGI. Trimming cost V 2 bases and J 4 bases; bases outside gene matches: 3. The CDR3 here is CASSYRLAGGYEQYF. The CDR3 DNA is TGTGCCAGCAGTTACAGGCTAGCGGGGGGGTACGAGCAGTACTTC.

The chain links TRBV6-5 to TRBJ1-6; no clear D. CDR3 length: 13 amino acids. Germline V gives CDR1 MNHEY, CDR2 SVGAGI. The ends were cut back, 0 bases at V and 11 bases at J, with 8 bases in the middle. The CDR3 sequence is CASSYSSGTPLHF. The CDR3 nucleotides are TGTGCCAGCAGTTACTCCTCCGGAACACCCCTCCACTTT.

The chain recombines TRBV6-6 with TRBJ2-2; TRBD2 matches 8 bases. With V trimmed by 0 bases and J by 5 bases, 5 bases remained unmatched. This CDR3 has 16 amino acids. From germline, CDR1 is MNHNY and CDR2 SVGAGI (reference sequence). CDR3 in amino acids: CASSYSTGTRTGELFF. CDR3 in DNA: TGTGCCAGCAGTTACTCGACCGGGACTAGGACCGGGGAGCTGTTTTTT.

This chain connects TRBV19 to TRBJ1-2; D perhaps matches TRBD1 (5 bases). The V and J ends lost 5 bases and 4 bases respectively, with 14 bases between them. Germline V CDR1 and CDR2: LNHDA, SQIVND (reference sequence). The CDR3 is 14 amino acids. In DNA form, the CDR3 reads TGTGCCAGTAGTCCCGATCCGGGGGTCTATGGCTACACCTTC. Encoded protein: CASSPDPGVYGYTF.

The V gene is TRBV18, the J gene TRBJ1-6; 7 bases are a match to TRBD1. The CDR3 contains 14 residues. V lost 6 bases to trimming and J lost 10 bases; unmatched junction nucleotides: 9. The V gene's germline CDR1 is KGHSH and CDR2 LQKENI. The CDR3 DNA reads TGTGCCAGCTCGTCAACAGGGGAGCGGTCACCCCTCCACTTT. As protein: CASSSTGERSPLHF.

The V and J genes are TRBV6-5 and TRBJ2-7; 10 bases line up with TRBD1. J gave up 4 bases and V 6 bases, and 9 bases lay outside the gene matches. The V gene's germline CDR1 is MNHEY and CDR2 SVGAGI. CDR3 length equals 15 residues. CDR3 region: CASSRGSGQGYEQYF. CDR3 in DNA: TGTGCCAGCAGCCGCGGGTCGGGACAGGGGTACGAGCAGTACTTC.

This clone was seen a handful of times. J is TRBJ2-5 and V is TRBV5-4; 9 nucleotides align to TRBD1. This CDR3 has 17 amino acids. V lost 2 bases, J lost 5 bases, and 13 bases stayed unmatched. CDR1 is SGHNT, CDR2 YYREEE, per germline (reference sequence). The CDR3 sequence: CASSFGYTGGSMETQYF. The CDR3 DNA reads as TGTGCCAGCAGCTTCGGCTATACAGGGGGCTCTATGGAGACCCAGTACTTC.

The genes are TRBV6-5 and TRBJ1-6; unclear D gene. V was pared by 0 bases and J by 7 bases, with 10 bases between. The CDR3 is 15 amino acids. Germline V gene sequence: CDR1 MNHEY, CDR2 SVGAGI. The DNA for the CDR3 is TGTGCCAGCAGTTACTCGATCCCAGACAATTCACCCCTCCACTTT. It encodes CASSYSIPDNSPLHF.

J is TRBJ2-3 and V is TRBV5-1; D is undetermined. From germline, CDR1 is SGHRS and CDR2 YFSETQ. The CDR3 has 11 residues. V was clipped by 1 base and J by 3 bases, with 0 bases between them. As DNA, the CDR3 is TGCGCCAGCAGCTTGACAGATACGCAGTATTTT. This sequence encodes CASSLTDTQYF.

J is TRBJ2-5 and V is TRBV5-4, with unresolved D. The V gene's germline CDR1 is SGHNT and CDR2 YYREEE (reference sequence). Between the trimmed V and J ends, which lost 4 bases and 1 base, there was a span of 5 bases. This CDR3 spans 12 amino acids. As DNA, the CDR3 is TGTGCCAGCAGCAAACCCCAAGAGACCCAGTACTTC. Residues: CASSKPQETQYF.